This T cell receptor beta chain derives from a study of T cells in Graves' hyperthyroidism and ophthalmopathy. Germline CDR1 reads SQVTM; CDR2 reads ANQGSEA. The length of the CDR3 is 12 residues. The V end lost 4 bases, the J end lost 3 bases, and 10 bases lay between the germline ends. This clonotype was recorded at least ten times. There were TCR beta CDR3 regions amplified from RNA transcripts. The HTBI primer set drove a first-round RT-PCR of the TCR CDR3. Using its own MiXCR run on the multiplex PCR reads, TCRdb lists one record per CDR3 protein. The sample lists more than 500,000 distinct CDR3 sequences; about 14% were seen once.

This clonotype originated in a woman aged 40-49 years with Graves' ophthalmopathy. The chain has TRBV29-1 and TRBJ2-7; D may be TRBD1 (5 bases). Sequencing was carried out using blood. The CDR3 coding sequence is TGCAGCGTTGTCGTCGGACACTACGAGCAGTACTTC. Protein product: CSVVVGHYEQYF.